This T cell receptor (beta chain) came from a study of early T cells in non-severe SARS-CoV-2 infection. Study in general: Unpaired chains resulted from sequencing bulk RNA of unsorted whole blood.

Individual cDNA molecules were tagged with unique molecular identifiers, the study reported. Each CDR3 protein gets one entry after TCRdb re-called the 5' RACE reads with MiXCR. In the table there are tens of thousands of distinct CDR3 sequences, around 15% of which are singletons. Points from the study as a whole: A preference for anti-spike CD8 responses marked VDJdb matching, which missed private and CD4 specificities.

This CDR3 has 10 amino acids. Trimming cost V 5 bases and J 11 bases, with 9 bases left between them. Germline CDR1 MNHNS, CDR2 SASEGT. This clonotype was picked up many times. The antigen is unknown. J is TRBJ1-1 and V is TRBV6-1, with D possibly matching TRBD1 (5 bases). Specimen: whole blood, collected at baseline. The receptor was derived from an adult who was a healthcare worker with PCR-confirmed SARS-CoV-2 infection or an uninfected control (not recorded which). The CDR3 sequence is CASSTGAAFF. The CDR3 DNA is TGTGCCAGCAGTACCGGGGCGGCTTTCTTT.